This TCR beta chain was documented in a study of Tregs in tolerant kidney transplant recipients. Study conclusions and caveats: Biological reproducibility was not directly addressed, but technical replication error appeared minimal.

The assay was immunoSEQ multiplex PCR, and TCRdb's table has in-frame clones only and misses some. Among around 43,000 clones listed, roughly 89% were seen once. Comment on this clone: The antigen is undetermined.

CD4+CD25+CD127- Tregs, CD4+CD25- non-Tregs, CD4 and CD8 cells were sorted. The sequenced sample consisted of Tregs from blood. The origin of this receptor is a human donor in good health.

CDR3 sequence: CASSLTGRTYEQYF. CDR3 nucleotide sequence: TGCGCCAGCAGTCTGACAGGGAGGACCTACGAGCAGTACTTC. The chain carries TRBV4-1 and TRBJ2-7; possibly TRBD1 for D (7 bases). This CDR3 region has 14 residues. The V end was cut by 6 bases, the J end by 2 bases, with 14 bases between. Germline CDR1 is MGHRA and CDR2 is YSYEKL.